The 13 T cell receptor beta chains below were found in one sample sequenced in a study of tumor-infiltrating lymphocytes in localized non-small cell lung cancer (dated by TCRdb to the early 2020s). Preparation of the library involved the immunoSEQ multiplex PCR assay. TCRdb holds this immuneACCESS table with in-frame rearrangements only. Some clones are missing; in checked studies, unresolved V genes explain under half, and the rest has no known cause. In all, the sample holds 15,000 or so clones, and approximately 85% of those were seen once. The leading ten clones occupy 3% to 4% of the sample. What was sequenced was uninvolved lung tissue not adjacent to the tumor. These receptors were obtained from a human donor with non-small cell lung cancer.

This clone was detected once. The chain combines TRBV19 with TRBJ1-2, with a possible D match to TRBD1 (6 bases). The CDR3 has 11 residues. Trimming left V 7 bases short and J 7 bases short, with 10 bases between. CDR1 is LNHDA, CDR2 SQIVND, per germline (reference sequence). The CDR3 here is CASTAGVGYTF. Written as DNA, the CDR3 is TGTGCCAGTACTGCAGGGGTTGGCTACACCTTC. Full variable domain (rest looked up from reference TRBV19 and TRBJ1-2): DGGITQSPKYLFRKEGQNVTLSCEQNLNHDAMYWYRQDPGQGLRLIYYSQIVNDFQKGDIAEGYSVSREKKESFPLTVTSAQKNPTAFYLCASTAGVGYTFGSGTRLTVV.

This clone was seen a few times. The rearrangement joins TRBV7-9 to TRBJ1-6, with D unresolved. The CDR3 runs 15 residues. Germline V gene lookup returns CDR1 SEHNR and CDR2 FQNEAQ (reference sequence). V was shortened by 4 bases and J by 9 bases, with 16 bases between the two germline ends. Here the CDR3 DNA reads TGTGCCAGCAGCTCAACCACAGATCAAGGTTCACCCCTCCACTTT. It is translated as CASSSTTDQGSPLHF.

The chain couples TRBV28 to TRBJ1-5; 8 positions match TRBD1. This CDR3 comprises 16 residues. Germline V gives CDR1 MDHEN, CDR2 SYDVKM. With 4 bases clipped from V and 2 bases from J, the junction kept 7 bases outside the gene matches. The CDR3 DNA follows: TGTGCCAGCAGTTCACACAGGGGGATCGGCAATCAGCCCCAGCATTTT. It encodes CASSSHRGIGNQPQHF.

The V and J genes are TRBV11-3 and TRBJ2-2; D uncertain. The CDR3 is made up of 14 amino acids. V was cut by 1 base and J by 1 base, with 4 bases left in between. Germline V CDR1 and CDR2: SGHNT, YENEEA. CDR3: CASSLGLNTGELFF. CDR3 coding DNA: TGTGCCAGCAGCTTAGGTTTGAACACCGGGGAGCTGTTTTTT.

In this sample, this clone turned up once. The chain recombines TRBV6-4 with TRBJ2-3; 9 bases align to TRBD2. The CDR3 loop spans 16 amino acids. Trimming took 9 bases from V and 0 from J; bases not matched to a gene: 10. Germline CDR1 MRHNA, CDR2 SNTAGT. This CDR3 is CASLWRGGMSTDTQYF. CDR3 sequence (DNA): TGTGCCAGTCTCTGGCGGGGGGGCATGAGCACAGATACGCAGTATTTT.

The chain uses TRBV30 and TRBJ2-7; the D call may be TRBD1 or TRBD2 (5 bases each). The germline V and J ends were trimmed by 3 bases and 2 bases, with 11 bases remaining between them. Germline values: CDR1 GTSNPN, CDR2 SVGIG (reference sequence). CDR3 length equals 13 residues. The CDR3 nucleotides are TGTGCCTGGAGCGGGACGGCGCCCTACGAGCAGTACTTC. This gives the protein CAWSGTAPYEQYF.

The chain uses TRBV27 and TRBJ2-7; either TRBD1 or TRBD2 may supply D (6 bases each). V lost 5 bases to trimming and J lost 7 bases, with 18 bases between them. Germline CDR1 is MNHEY and CDR2 is SMNVEV (reference sequence). The CDR3 extends over 14 amino acids. The CDR3 loop reads CASSPEVQGREQYF. In DNA form, the CDR3 reads TGTGCCAGCAGTCCCGAAGTGCAGGGGAGGGAGCAGTACTTC.

There are a few counts of this clone. This chain uses TRBV7-8 with TRBJ1-2; the match to TRBD1 covers 7 bases. Germline trimming cut 4 bases from V and 5 bases from J; bases unmatched to any gene: 7. This CDR3 comprises 14 residues. Germline-derived CDR1 and CDR2 are SGHVS and FQNEAQ. CDR3 region: CASSSGTAEYGYTF. The CDR3 nucleotides are TGTGCCAGCAGCTCCGGGACAGCCGAATATGGCTACACCTTC.

The chain carries TRBV6-1 and TRBJ2-7; 9 nucleotides match TRBD1. The CDR3 consists of 12 residues. Germline loops: CDR1 MNHNS, CDR2 SASEGT. Losses at the gene ends were 8 bases for V and 2 bases for J; bases not matched to a gene: 1. CDR3 region: CASGTGPYEQYF. In DNA, the CDR3 is TGTGCCAGCGGGACAGGGCCCTACGAGCAGTACTTC.

Here the CDR3 DNA reads TGTGCCAGTAGTCCAGGACAGGGTTTCGGGGAGCTGTTTTTT. Translation: CASSPGQGFGELFF. The rearrangement links TRBV19 to TRBJ2-2; TRBD1 aligns across 8 bases. Trimming cost V 5 bases and J 7 bases; bases outside gene matches: 6. This CDR3 has 14 amino acids. Germline CDR1 LNHDA, CDR2 SQIVND (reference sequence). Variable domain in full (rest from reference TRBV19 and TRBJ2-2): DGGITQSPKYLFRKEGQNVTLSCEQNLNHDAMYWYRQDPGQGLRLIYYSQIVNDFQKGDIAEGYSVSREKKESFPLTVTSAQKNPTAFYLCASSPGQGFGELFFGEGSRLTVL.

This chain links TRBV10-1 with TRBJ2-7; D not certain. The CDR3 is 13 amino acids. V was trimmed by 4 bases and J by 1 base, leaving 8 bases between them. The germline gives CDR1 WNHNN, CDR2 SYGVQD (reference sequence). The CDR3 sequence: CASSGGQSYEQYF. In DNA, the CDR3 is TGCGCCAGCAGTGGTGGGCAATCCTACGAGCAGTACTTC.

The V and J genes are TRBV11-1 and TRBJ2-7; D is perhaps TRBD1 or TRBD2 (6 bases each). This CDR3 is 14 amino acids long. CDR1 and CDR2 (germline): SGHAT, FQDESV (reference sequence). The germline V and J ends were trimmed by 2 bases and 5 bases, with 13 bases remaining between them. The CDR3 DNA reads TGTGCCAGCAGCTTAAGGAGGGGGGCCAACGAGCAGTACTTC. It translates to CASSLRRGANEQYF.

This clone was found once. This chain links TRBV10-2 with TRBJ1-2, with D uncertain. Germline values: CDR1 WSHSY, CDR2 SAAADI. V was shortened by 6 bases and J by 7 bases, with 21 bases between the two germline ends. CDR3 length equals 15 residues. This CDR3 is CASSSTGQTTSGYTF. The CDR3 nucleotides are TGCGCCAGCAGCTCAACCGGGCAGACCACTAGTGGCTACACCTTC.